The rows below give T cell receptor beta chains drawn from one sample of a study of early T cells in non-severe SARS-CoV-2 infection. Using its own MiXCR run on the 5' RACE reads, TCRdb lists one record per CDR3 protein. The sample comprises tens of thousands of distinct CDR3 sequences, about an eighth of which are singletons, and more than 3.5% rests with the top ten. The sequencing sample was made of whole blood. The receptors were sampled from an adult who was a healthcare worker with PCR-confirmed SARS-CoV-2 infection or an uninfected control (not recorded which). CDR3s include the opening cysteine and the closing phenylalanine or tryptophan. The D gene is left open where the match is weak. Size tells how often a clone was seen (once, few, many) or the class of an expanded clone, and some rows leave it out.

j_gene,v_gene,d_gene,abundance,CDR3aa,CDR3nt
TRBJ1-2,TRBV5-6,NA,many,CASSIGAGRYYGYTF,TGTGCCAGCAGCATTGGAGCAGGCCGGTACTATGGCTACACCTTC
TRBJ1-5,TRBV6-2/TRBV6-3,NA,few,CASSRQLGMGNQPQHF,TGTGCCAGCAGTCGTCAACTGGGGATGGGGAATCAGCCCCAGCATTTT
TRBJ2-3,TRBV7-3,NA,NA,CASSFRGTEDTQYF,TGTGCCAGCAGCTTCCGAGGGACCGAAGATACGCAGTATTTT
TRBJ2-2,TRBV9,NA,NA,CASREREFDGTGELFF,TGTGCCAGCAGGGAGCGTGAGTTCGACGGCACCGGGGAGCTGTTTTTT
TRBJ2-5,TRBV7-9,TRBD1,many,CASSVGQGAKETQYF,TGTGCCAGCAGCGTCGGACAGGGGGCAAAAGAGACCCAGTACTTC
TRBJ2-5,TRBV7-6,TRBD1,few,CASSSQTGIMETQYF,TGTGCCAGCAGCTCCCAGACAGGGATCATGGAGACCCAGTACTTC
TRBJ2-3,TRBV12-3/TRBV12-4,TRBD1,few,CASSQGQGTDTQYF,TGTGCCAGCAGCCAAGGACAGGGGACAGATACGCAGTATTTT
TRBJ1-1,TRBV9,NA,NA,CASSGLGSTEAFF,TGTGCCAGCAGTGGACTTGGCAGCACTGAAGCTTTCTTT
TRBJ2-6,TRBV6-4,NA,NA,CASSPDSVGGANVLTF,TGTGCCAGCAGTCCGGACAGCGTCGGAGGGGCCAACGTCCTGACTTTC
TRBJ2-4,TRBV20-1,NA,NA,CSARGLGNIQYF,TGCAGTGCTAGGGGGCTTGGAAACATTCAGTACTTC
TRBJ2-7,TRBV18,NA,few,CASSPVTGVYEQYF,TGTGCCAGCTCACCAGTAACAGGAGTGTACGAGCAGTACTTC
TRBJ2-7,TRBV27,TRBD1,many,CASSPSGQGYEQYF,TGTGCCAGCAGCCCTTCGGGACAGGGCTACGAGCAGTACTTC
TRBJ2-1,TRBV18,NA,many,CASSPPGGQGNEQFF,TGTGCCAGCTCACCACCGGGGGGCCAAGGGAATGAGCAGTTCTTC
TRBJ1-2,TRBV6-5,TRBD1,few,CASSYSGQGGYGYTF,TGTGCCAGCAGTTATTCGGGACAGGGCGGCTATGGCTACACCTTC
TRBJ2-7,TRBV7-6,NA,few,CASSPGVAELGEQYF,TGTGCCAGCAGCCCAGGAGTGGCCGAGCTAGGCGAGCAGTACTTC
TRBJ2-4,TRBV6-5,NA,NA,CASSSGGALKNIQYF,TGTGCCAGCAGCTCTGGTGGGGCTTTAAAAAACATTCAGTACTTC
TRBJ1-1,TRBV27,NA,few,CASRGYNTEAFF,TGTGCCAGCAGAGGATACAACACTGAAGCTTTCTTT
TRBJ2-6,TRBV5-1,NA,many,CASSSSIGANVLTF,TGCGCCAGCAGCTCCTCCATCGGGGCCAACGTCCTGACTTTC